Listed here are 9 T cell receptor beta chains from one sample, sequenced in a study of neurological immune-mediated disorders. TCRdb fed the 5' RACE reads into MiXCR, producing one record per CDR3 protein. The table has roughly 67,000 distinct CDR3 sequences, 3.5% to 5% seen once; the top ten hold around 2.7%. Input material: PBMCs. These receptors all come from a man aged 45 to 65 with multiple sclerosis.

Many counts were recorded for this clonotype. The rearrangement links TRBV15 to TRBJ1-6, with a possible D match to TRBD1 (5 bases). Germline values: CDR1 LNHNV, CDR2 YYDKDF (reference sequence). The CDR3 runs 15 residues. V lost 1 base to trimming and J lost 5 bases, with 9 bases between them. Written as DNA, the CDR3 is TGTGCCACCAGCAGAGCAGGGTACGATAATTCACCCCTCCACTTT. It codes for CATSRAGYDNSPLHF.

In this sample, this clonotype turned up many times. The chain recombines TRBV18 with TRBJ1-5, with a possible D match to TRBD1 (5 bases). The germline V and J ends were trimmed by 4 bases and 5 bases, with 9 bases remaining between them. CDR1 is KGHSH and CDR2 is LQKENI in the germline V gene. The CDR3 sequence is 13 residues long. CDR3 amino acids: CASSQGADQPQHF. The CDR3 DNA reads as TGTGCCAGCTCACAAGGGGCGGATCAGCCCCAGCATTTT.

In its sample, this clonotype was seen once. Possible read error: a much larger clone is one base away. The CDR3 DNA sequence: TGTACCAGCCGTCTAGTCGCACATGGAGATACGCAGTATTTT. Protein: CTSRLVAHGDTQYF. The chain employs TRBV6-6 and TRBJ2-3; D is ambiguous. Germline CDR1 and CDR2: MNHNY and SVGAGI (reference sequence). The CDR3 is made up of 14 amino acids.

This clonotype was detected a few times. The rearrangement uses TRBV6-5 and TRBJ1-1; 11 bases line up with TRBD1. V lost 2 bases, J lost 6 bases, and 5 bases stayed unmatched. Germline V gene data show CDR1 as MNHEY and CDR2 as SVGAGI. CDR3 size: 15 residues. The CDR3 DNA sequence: TGTGCCAGCAGTTACCTAGGGACAGGGGGGCCTGAAGCTTTCTTT. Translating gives CASSYLGTGGPEAFF.

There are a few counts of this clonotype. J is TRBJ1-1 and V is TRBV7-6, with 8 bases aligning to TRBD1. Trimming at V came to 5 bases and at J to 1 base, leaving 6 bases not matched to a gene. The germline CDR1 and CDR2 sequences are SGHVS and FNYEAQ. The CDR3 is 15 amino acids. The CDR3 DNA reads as TGTGCCAGCAGCCTCCGCGGACAGGGGAACACTGAAGCTTTCTTT. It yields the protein CASSLRGQGNTEAFF.

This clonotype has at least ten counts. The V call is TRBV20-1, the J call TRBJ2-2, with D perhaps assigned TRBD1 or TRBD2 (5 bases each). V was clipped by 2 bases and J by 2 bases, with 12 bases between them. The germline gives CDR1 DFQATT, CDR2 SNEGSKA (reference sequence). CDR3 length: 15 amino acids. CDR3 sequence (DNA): TGCAGTGCTAGACCGGGACGGGTAAACACCGGGGAGCTGTTTTTT. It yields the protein CSARPGRVNTGELFF.

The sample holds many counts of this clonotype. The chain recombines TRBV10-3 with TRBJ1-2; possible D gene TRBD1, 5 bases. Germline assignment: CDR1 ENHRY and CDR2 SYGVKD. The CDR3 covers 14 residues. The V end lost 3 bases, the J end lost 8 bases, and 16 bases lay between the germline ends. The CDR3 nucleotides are TGTGCCATCAGTGACTGGACACCCGGTGGCGGCTACACCTTC. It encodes CAISDWTPGGGYTF.

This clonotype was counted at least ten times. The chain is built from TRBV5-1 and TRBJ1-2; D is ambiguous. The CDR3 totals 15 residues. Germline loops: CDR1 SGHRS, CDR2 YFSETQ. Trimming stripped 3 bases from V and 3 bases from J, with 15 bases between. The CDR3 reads CASSSPGRAYYGYTF. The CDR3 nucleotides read TGCGCCAGCAGCTCCCCCGGGAGGGCCTACTATGGCTACACCTTC.

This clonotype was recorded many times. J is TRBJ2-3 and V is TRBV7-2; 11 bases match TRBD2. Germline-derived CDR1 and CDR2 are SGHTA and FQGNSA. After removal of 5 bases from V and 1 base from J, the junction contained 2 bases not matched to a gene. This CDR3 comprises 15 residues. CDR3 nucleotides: TGTGCCAGCAGCCTACTAGCGGGGGGCACAGATACGCAGTATTTT. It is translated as CASSLLAGGTDTQYF.